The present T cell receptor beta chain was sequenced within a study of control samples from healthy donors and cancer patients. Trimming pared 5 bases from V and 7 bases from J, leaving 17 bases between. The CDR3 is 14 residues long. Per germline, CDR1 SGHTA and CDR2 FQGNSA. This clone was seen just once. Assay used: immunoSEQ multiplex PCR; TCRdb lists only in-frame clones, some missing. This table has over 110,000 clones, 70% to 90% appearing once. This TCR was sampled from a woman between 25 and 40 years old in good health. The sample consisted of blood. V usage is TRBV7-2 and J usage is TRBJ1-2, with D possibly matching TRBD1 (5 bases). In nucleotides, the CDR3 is TGTGCCAGCAGCCTGACGGGGGGTCGCGCTGGCTACACCTTC. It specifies CASSLTGGRAGYTF.